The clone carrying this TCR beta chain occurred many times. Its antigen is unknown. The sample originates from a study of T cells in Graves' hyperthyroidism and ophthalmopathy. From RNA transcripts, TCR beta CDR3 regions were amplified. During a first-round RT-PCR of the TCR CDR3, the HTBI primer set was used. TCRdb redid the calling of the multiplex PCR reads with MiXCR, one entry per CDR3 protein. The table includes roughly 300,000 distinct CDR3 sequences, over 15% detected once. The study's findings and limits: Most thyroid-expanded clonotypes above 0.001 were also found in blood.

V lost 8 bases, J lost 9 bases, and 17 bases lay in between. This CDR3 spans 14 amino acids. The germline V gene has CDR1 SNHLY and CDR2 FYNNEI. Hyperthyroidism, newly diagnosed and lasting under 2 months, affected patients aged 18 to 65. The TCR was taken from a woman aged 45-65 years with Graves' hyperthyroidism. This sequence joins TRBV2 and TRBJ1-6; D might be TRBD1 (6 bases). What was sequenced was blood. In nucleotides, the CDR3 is TGTGCCAGCGGGGCGAACAGGGCGGGTTCACCCCTCCACTTT. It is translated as CASGANRAGSPLHF.